Listed below are T cell receptor beta chains from one sample, sequenced in a study of T-cell reconstitution after alpha-beta-depleted transplantation in children. TCRdb used MiXCR to reprocess the PCR reads, holding one entry per CDR3 protein. The sample lists hundreds of thousands of distinct CDR3 sequences; 16% were seen once. The source was PBMCs, mostly from graft donor cells, collected 360 days after TCRalphabeta/CD19-depleted stem cell transplant. The receptors originated from a male patient between 5 and 17 years old who had a stem cell transplant for acute lymphoblastic leukemia, so the T cells may come from the graft donor. CDR3s include the opening cysteine and the closing phenylalanine or tryptophan. Each record gives: clone size, D gene, CDR3 length, J gene, V gene, CDR3 DNA, CDR3 protein. A D gene is named only where the DNA matches it firmly. Only some rows state a clone size, as once, few, many or a class for expanded clones.

>.|.|11|TRBJ1-1|TRBV29-1
TGCAGCGTAGAAAGAAACATTGAAGCTTCCTTT
CSVERNIEASF
>once|TRBD2|18|TRBJ2-3|TRBV11-1
TGTGCCAGCAGCCTGACTAGCGGGAAGGCCGTTGGCACAGATACGCAGTATTTT
CASSLTSGKAVGTDTQYF
>few|TRBD2|15|TRBJ2-1|TRBV19
TGTGCCAGTAGTATCTTCACTAGCGGGAGCGGTGAGCAGTTCTTC
CASSIFTSGSGEQFF
>many|TRBD1|14|TRBJ2-5|TRBV5-1
TGCGCCAGCAGAAGGGGGCAAATTGGAGAGACCCAGTACTTC
CASRRGQIGETQYF
>few|.|13|TRBJ2-5|TRBV6-5
TGTGCCAGCATGGGGGGCAGCCAAGAGACCCAGTACTTC
CASMGGSQETQYF
>.|TRBD1|15|TRBJ2-5|TRBV5-1
TGCGCCAGCAGCGGAACGGGACAGACGGGTGAGACCCAGTACTTC
CASSGTGQTGETQYF
>.|.|16|TRBJ1-5|TRBV12-5
TGTGCTAGTGGTTTGGCCCAGGGTACGGGCAATCAGCCCCAGCATTTT
CASGLAQGTGNQPQHF
>few|TRBD2|17|TRBJ2-7|TRBV20-1
TGCAGTGCTAGAGATCCCCCGGGACTAGCGGGAGGCTACGAGCAGTACTTC
CSARDPPGLAGGYEQYF
>many|.|11|TRBJ2-1|TRBV18
TGTGCCAGCTCCGAAGTAAATGAGCAGTTCTTC
CASSEVNEQFF
>once|TRBD1|18|TRBJ2-7|TRBV28
TGTGCCAGCAGTTTTGGGTTCCGGAGGGACAGGAGGCCCTACGAGCAGTACTTC
CASSFGFRRDRRPYEQYF
>few|.|18|TRBJ2-7|TRBV4-2
TGTGCCAGCAGCCAAGAGCCCACCAGGGGCCTCAGCTCCTACGAGCAGTACTTC
CASSQEPTRGLSSYEQYF
>few|.|13|TRBJ1-1|TRBV20-1
TGCAGTGCGCCTCTCCAGGGGATCACTGAAGCTTTCTTT
CSAPLQGITEAFF
>.|.|13|TRBJ2-1|TRBV5-1
TGCGCCAGCAGCATTCACTCCTACAATGAGCAGTTCTTC
CASSIHSYNEQFF
>few|.|13|TRBJ1-6|TRBV10-3
TGTGCCATCAGGGGAGTAGAGAATTCACCCCTCCACTTT
CAIRGVENSPLHF
>few|.|10|TRBJ2-5|TRBV20-1
TGCAGTGCTATTAGGGGGACCCAGTACTTC
CSAIRGTQYF
>many|.|13|TRBJ2-1|TRBV5-1
TGCGCCAGCAGCACCCCTAGTTTTAATGAGCAGTTCTTC
CASSTPSFNEQFF
>few|.|16|TRBJ2-1|TRBV27
TGTGCCAGCAGTTTAACTTCCAGCCCTAATTACAATGAGCAGTTCTTC
CASSLTSSPNYNEQFF